The 32 T cell receptor beta chains listed next were all sequenced from one sample in a study of blood T cell repertoires in COVID-19. Using immunoSEQ multiplex PCR, the repertoire was profiled, and TCRdb retains in-frame clones only, with some absent. The sample gives about 120,000 clones, 60% to 80% of which show up once; around 5.5% is in the top ten. The sample comprised peripheral blood. These receptors all come from a man in his fifties or sixties with acute or convalescent COVID-19.

V and J are TRBV15 and TRBJ2-1; maybe TRBD2 (6 bases). From germline, CDR1 is LNHNV and CDR2 YYDKDF (reference sequence). The CDR3 loop spans 14 amino acids. Deletions cut 5 bases from V and 4 bases from J, with 12 bases between. CDR3 sequence: CATSGGNRYNEQFF. The CDR3, as DNA: TGTGCCACCAGCGGAGGGAACAGATACAATGAGCAGTTCTTC.

This chain joins TRBV12-3 or TRBV12-4 and TRBJ1-1, with 8 bases matching TRBD1. J gave up 8 bases and V 5 bases, and 7 bases lay outside the gene matches. CDR3 length: 13 amino acids. In DNA, the CDR3 is TGTGCCAGCAGTACGTTCCAGGGGGCCGAAGCTTTCTTT. This codes for CASSTFQGAEAFF.

The chain joins TRBV11-3 to TRBJ1-3; 9 bases line up with TRBD1. From germline, CDR1 is SGHNT and CDR2 YENEEA. This CDR3 spans 18 amino acids. After removal of 0 bases from V and 0 bases from J, the junction contained 6 bases not matched to a gene. The CDR3 nucleotides are TGTGCCAGCAGCTTAGACGGACAGGGGTCTTACTCTGGAAACACCATATATTTT. Protein sequence: CASSLDGQGSYSGNTIYF. Variable domain in full (rest from reference TRBV11-3 and TRBJ1-3): EAGVVQSPRYKIIEKKQPVAFWCNPISGHNTLYWYLQNLGQGPELLIRYENEEAVDDSQLPKDRFSAERLKGVDSTLKIQPAELGDSAVYLCASSLDGQGSYSGNTIYFGEGSWLTVV.

This rearrangement joins TRBV19 to TRBJ1-5; the match to TRBD1 covers 8 bases. Germline assignment: CDR1 LNHDA and CDR2 SQIVND (reference sequence). Trimming at V came to 3 bases and at J to 9 bases, leaving 10 bases not matched to a gene. The CDR3 length is 15 residues. The CDR3 sequence: CASSMGGQVLLPQHF. CDR3 nucleotide sequence: TGTGCCAGTAGTATGGGGGGACAGGTCTTGTTGCCCCAGCATTTT.

CDR3 in DNA: TGTGCCAGCAGTTTGATAGGACAGATAGGCAATGAGCAGTTCTTC. Translating gives CASSLIGQIGNEQFF. This chain uses TRBV27 with TRBJ2-1; maybe TRBD1 (6 bases). V was pared by 3 bases and J by 6 bases, with 15 bases between. CDR1 and CDR2 from the germline V gene are MNHEY and SMNVEV (reference sequence). The CDR3 runs to 15 residues.

The genes are TRBV5-1 and TRBJ1-6; tentatively, D is TRBD1 (6 bases). CDR1 is SGHRS and CDR2 is YFSETQ in the germline V gene. This CDR3 has 15 residues. V lost 4 bases and J lost 10, with 18 bases in between. The CDR3 nucleotides read TGCGCCAGCAGCCTCGTGGGCGGGGGCGACTCACCCCTCCACTTT. Amino acid sequence: CASSLVGGGDSPLHF.

The chain has TRBV3-1 (or the pseudogene TRBV3-2) and TRBJ2-2; the match to TRBD2 covers 7 bases. Per the germline V gene, CDR1 is LGHDT and CDR2 is YNNKEL (reference sequence). CDR3 size: 16 residues. V dropped 4 bases and J dropped 0; count of bases not matched to a gene: 5. In DNA form, the CDR3 reads TGTGCCAGCAGCCCTCAACTAGCGACGAACACCGGGGAGCTGTTTTTT. This encodes CASSPQLATNTGELFF.

This clone was counted a few times. The chain uses TRBV15 and TRBJ1-4; 8 nucleotides line up with TRBD1. V was clipped by 2 bases and J by 0 bases; unmatched bases: 8. Per germline, CDR1 LNHNV and CDR2 YYDKDF (reference sequence). CDR3 length equals 18 residues. CDR3 sequence reads: CATSRLQGARATNEKLFF. The CDR3 bases are TGTGCCACCAGCAGACTTCAGGGGGCGCGGGCAACTAATGAAAAACTGTTTTTT.

The J gene is TRBJ1-3, the V gene TRBV12-3 or TRBV12-4, with D unresolved. The CDR3 totals 13 residues. Trimming left V 6 bases short and J 4 bases short, with 10 bases between. Here the CDR3 DNA reads TGTGCCAGCAGGAGAGATTGGGGAAACACCATATATTTT. As protein: CASRRDWGNTIYF.

V usage is TRBV13 and J usage is TRBJ1-2, with a tentative D call TRBD1 (6 bases). Germline-derived CDR1 and CDR2 are PRHDT and FYEKMQ (reference sequence). The CDR3 spans 14 residues. V lost 0 bases, J lost 8 bases, and 13 bases lay in between. CDR3 nucleotide sequence: TGTGCCAGCAGCTTAGGCAGGGGCTTAGGCGGCTACACCTTC. Its translation is CASSLGRGLGGYTF.

This clone occurred a few times. The chain links TRBV21-1 to TRBJ2-1; the table's D call of TRBD2 was not tested on the DNA. TRBV21-1 constitutes a pseudogene. This CDR3 is built from 19 residues. In DNA, the CDR3 is TGTGCCAGCAGCAAGCCAACGCGGGAGGGCCTGGTCACCTACAATGAGCAGTTCTTC. It translates to CASSKPTREGLVTYNEQFF.

The V and J genes are TRBV4-1 and TRBJ2-3; the match to TRBD2 covers 7 bases. Germline trimming cut 1 base from V and 1 base from J; bases unmatched to any gene: 5. CDR3 length: 16 residues. CDR1 MGHRA and CDR2 YSYEKL come from the germline V gene. In DNA, the CDR3 is TGCGCCAGCAGCCAAGCGTGGACTAGGGGCACAGATACGCAGTATTTT. Translated, it gives CASSQAWTRGTDTQYF.

V gene TRBV30 combines with J gene TRBJ2-4; no firm D call. V was shortened by 0 bases and J by 0 bases, with 9 bases between the two germline ends. The CDR3 is 15 amino acids. CDR1 GTSNPN and CDR2 SVGIG come from the germline V gene (reference sequence). The CDR3 DNA reads as TGTGCCTGGAGTGTACAGTCCCTAGCCAAAAACATTCAGTACTTC. Protein sequence: CAWSVQSLAKNIQYF.

The chain links TRBV5-8 to TRBJ1-3, with D hard to call. CDR3 length: 14 residues. Per germline, CDR1 SGHTS and CDR2 YDEGEE. V gave up 2 bases and J gave up 0 bases, with 6 bases separating them. In DNA form, the CDR3 reads TGTGCCAGCAGCTTTCTAAGCTCTGGAAACACCATATATTTT. This translates into CASSFLSSGNTIYF. Variable domain in full (rest from reference TRBV5-8 and TRBJ1-3): EAGVTQSPTHLIKTRGQQATLRCSPISGHTSVYWYQQALGLGLQFLLWYDEGEERNRGNFPPRFSGRQFPNYSSELNVNALELEDSALYLCASSFLSSGNTIYFGEGSWLTVV.

The V call is TRBV5-6, the J call TRBJ1-5; TRBD1 matches at 7 bases. Germline CDR1 SGHDT, CDR2 YYEEEE. The CDR3 has 17 amino acids. V lost 2 bases, J lost 0 bases, and 8 bases stayed unmatched. CDR3 sequence reads: CASSFLGQTFSNQPQHF. CDR3 in DNA: TGTGCCAGCAGCTTCCTGGGACAGACTTTTAGCAATCAGCCCCAGCATTTT.

The chain recombines TRBV5-1 with TRBJ2-1, with D maybe TRBD2 (7 bases). V was clipped by 6 bases and J by 7 bases, with 20 bases between them. The CDR3 length is 15 residues. The germline V gene encodes CDR1 SGHRS and CDR2 YFSETQ. CDR3 DNA sequence: TGCGCCAGCACCCCCGGAGGGGGGGGAAAAAATGAGCAGTTCTTC. Translation: CASTPGGGGKNEQFF.

The chain has TRBV24-1 and TRBJ2-1; 9 positions agree with TRBD2. Germline CDR1 KGHDR, CDR2 SFDVKD. CDR3 length: 15 amino acids. The V segment lost 4 bases and the J segment 7 bases; nucleotides outside the gene matches: 7. The CDR3 DNA reads TGTGCCACCAGTGACCCCACGAGCGGGGGGAATGAGCAGTTCTTC. It is translated as CATSDPTSGGNEQFF.

The chain couples TRBV14 to TRBJ2-7; the D gene is possibly TRBD2 (6 bases). The CDR3 covers 14 residues. The germline CDR1 and CDR2 sequences are SGHDN and FVKESK. The V end lost 4 bases, the J end lost 3 bases, and 13 bases lay between the germline ends. In nucleotides, the CDR3 is TGTGCCAGCAGCCGGCAAATGGGGGGCTACGAGCAGTACTTC. It yields the protein CASSRQMGGYEQYF.

This chain uses TRBV3-1 (or the pseudogene TRBV3-2) with TRBJ2-2, with a weak D call TRBD2 (6 bases). The CDR3 is made up of 14 amino acids. The germline gives CDR1 LGHDT, CDR2 YNNKEL (reference sequence). Trimming shortened V by 0 bases and J by 4 bases, and 6 bases separated the two germline ends. CDR3 in amino acids: CASSQDGSTGELFF. CDR3 DNA: TGTGCCAGCAGCCAAGACGGGAGCACCGGGGAGCTGTTTTTT.

The genes are TRBV7-3 and TRBJ2-2; 10 bases align to TRBD1. The germline gives CDR1 SGHTA, CDR2 FQGTGA. V trimming: 7 bases; J trimming: 7 bases; junction bases outside the gene matches: 6. This CDR3 has 14 amino acids. The CDR3: CASKRQGADGELFF. The CDR3 DNA reads TGTGCCAGCAAAAGACAGGGGGCGGACGGGGAGCTGTTTTTT.

This chain uses TRBV7-9 with TRBJ2-3, with 8 bases lining up with TRBD2. This CDR3 contains 14 residues. The germline V gene encodes CDR1 SEHNR and CDR2 FQNEAQ (reference sequence). J gave up 4 bases and V 1 base, and 1 base lay outside the gene matches. Here the CDR3 reads CASSLGRGADTQYF. CDR3 nucleotide sequence: TGTGCCAGCAGCTTAGGGCGGGGGGCAGATACGCAGTATTTT.

J is TRBJ1-1 and V is TRBV7-9; no reliable D call. In germline, CDR1 is SEHNR, CDR2 FQNEAQ (reference sequence). The V gene lost 6 bases and the J gene lost 3 bases, with 5 bases spanning the gap. The CDR3 is 11 amino acids. CDR3 in DNA: TGTGCCAGCAGTTATCACACTGAAGCTTTCTTT. Its protein product is CASSYHTEAFF.

The rearrangement joins TRBV5-4 to TRBJ1-2; the match to TRBD1 covers 10 bases. Germline V gives CDR1 SGHNT, CDR2 YYREEE (reference sequence). V shed 4 bases and J 5 bases; nucleotides not matched to a gene: 8. This CDR3 has 15 residues. The CDR3 coding sequence is TGTGCCAGCAGCACCGACAGGGGGCGGGCGTATGGCTACACCTTC. It specifies CASSTDRGRAYGYTF. The variable domain in full, with the rest retrieved from reference TRBV5-4 and TRBJ1-2, is ETGVTQSPTHLIKTRGQQVTLRCSSQSGHNTVSWYQQALGQGPQFIFQYYREEENGRGNFPPRFSGLQFPNYSSELNVNALELDDSALYLCASSTDRGRAYGYTFGSGTRLTVV.

The chain carries TRBV3-1 (or the pseudogene TRBV3-2) and TRBJ2-1; D unresolved. Trimming pared 1 base from V and 7 bases from J, leaving 8 bases between. The CDR3 length is 13 residues. Looked up from germline, CDR1 is LGHDT and CDR2 is YNNKEL (reference sequence). The CDR3 sequence is CASSQGAWNEQFF. The CDR3 coding sequence is TGTGCCAGCAGCCAAGGGGCCTGGAATGAGCAGTTCTTC.

The chain joins TRBV7-9 to TRBJ2-3; TRBD2 matches 15 bases. The length of the CDR3 is 15 residues. The V and J ends lost 5 bases and 4 bases, in that order; junction bases with no gene match: 1. CDR1 is SEHNR, CDR2 FQNEAQ, per germline (reference sequence). CDR3 region: CASSRTSGGADTQYF. The CDR3 nucleotides read TGTGCCAGCAGCCGGACTAGCGGGGGGGCAGATACGCAGTATTTT.

The chain links TRBV30 to TRBJ1-1, with D unclear. Trimming took 3 bases from V and 1 from J, leaving 18 bases between them. CDR1 is GTSNPN and CDR2 is SVGIG in the germline V gene (reference sequence). This CDR3 region has 16 residues. CDR3: CAWRASVIFSNTEAFF. In DNA, the CDR3 is TGTGCCTGGAGGGCATCCGTGATCTTCTCGAACACTGAAGCTTTCTTT.

The gene calls are TRBV5-1 and TRBJ1-5; D is unclear. The V and J ends lost 0 bases and 0 bases respectively, with 7 bases between them. The CDR3 extends over 15 amino acids. Germline-derived CDR1 and CDR2 are SGHRS and YFSETQ. The CDR3 here is CASSLGDNSNQPQHF. The CDR3 DNA reads TGCGCCAGCAGCTTGGGCGACAATAGCAATCAGCCCCAGCATTTT.

This clone appeared a few times. The chain is built from TRBV10-2 and TRBJ1-2; D not certain. The V gene lost 0 bases and the J gene lost 1 base, with 6 bases spanning the gap. CDR3 length: 14 residues. Germline CDR1 and CDR2: WSHSY and SAAADI. The CDR3 nucleotides read TGCGCCAGCAGTGAGTCGGGAGTTAACTATGGCTACACCTTC. Its translation: CASSESGVNYGYTF.

This clone was observed once. The gene calls are TRBV12-3 or TRBV12-4 and TRBJ1-2; tentative D call: TRBD1 (6 bases). V lost 7 bases and J lost 8, with 14 bases in between. The CDR3 runs to 12 residues. Here the CDR3 reads CASTLGGGGYTF. The CDR3, as DNA: TGTGCCAGCACCTTAGGGGGAGGGGGCTACACCTTC.

The chain joins TRBV7-9 to TRBJ2-1; a weak D match, TRBD2 (5 bases). CDR3 length: 11 residues. The germline V gene encodes CDR1 SEHNR and CDR2 FQNEAQ (reference sequence). The V end lost 10 bases, the J end lost 6 bases, and 10 bases lay between the germline ends. CDR3 in amino acids: CATERANEQFF. The CDR3 DNA sequence: TGTGCCACCGAGAGGGCCAATGAGCAGTTCTTC.

CDR3 nucleotide sequence: TGTGCCAGCAGCTTAAGCCGGACAGCCTATAGGGCTGAAGCTTTCTTT. Residues: CASSLSRTAYRAEAFF. The chain has TRBV13 and TRBJ1-1, with D perhaps TRBD1 (6 bases). The CDR3 extends over 16 amino acids. Trimming stripped 2 bases from V and 6 bases from J, with 19 bases between. Looked up from germline, CDR1 is PRHDT and CDR2 is FYEKMQ (reference sequence).

V is TRBV2 and J is TRBJ1-5, with 7 nucleotides matching TRBD1. Unmatched junction bases numbered 7, after V lost 7 bases and J lost 4 bases. The V gene's germline CDR1 is SNHLY and CDR2 FYNNEI. The CDR3 runs 14 residues. As DNA, the CDR3 is TGTGCCAGCAAGTTGACAGGGATGAATCAGCCCCAGCATTTT. Its translation: CASKLTGMNQPQHF.